The rows below give T cell receptor beta chains drawn from one sample of a study of shared clonotypes between healthy human individuals. TCRdb's table, derived via immunoSEQ multiplex PCR, lists solely in-frame clones and lacks some. The table has fewer than 2.5 million clones, approximately 93% seen once. The specimen was naive CD4+ T cells from PBMCs. These receptors were obtained from a man younger than 30 in good health. Some clones in this sample may be carry-over from other donors' samples. Both conserved end residues are part of each CDR3. D genes are given only for firm matches. Expanded clones are given a class, and other clones once, few, many or no size at all.

CDR3 protein: CSAPRMGEQFF; CDR3 DNA: TGCAGTGCCCCCCGGATGGGTGAGCAGTTCTTC; clone size: .; V gene: TRBV20-1; D gene: .; J gene: TRBJ2-1
CDR3 protein: CASSSGASGYNEQFF; CDR3 DNA: TGTGCCAGCAGTTCCGGGGCTAGCGGCTACAATGAGCAGTTCTTC; clone size: .; V gene: TRBV6-5; D gene: TRBD2; J gene: TRBJ2-1
CDR3 protein: CASSRDRGSVKVSHEQYF; CDR3 DNA: TGTGCCAGCAGCCGGGACAGAGGTTCGGTCAAAGTTTCCCACGAGCAGTACTTC; clone size: .; V gene: TRBV27; D gene: TRBD1; J gene: TRBJ2-7
CDR3 protein: CASSEGAGSSEQYF; CDR3 DNA: TGTGCCAGCAGTGAAGGTGCGGGGAGTAGCGAGCAGTACTTC; clone size: once; V gene: TRBV6-1; D gene: .; J gene: TRBJ2-7
CDR3 protein: CASSPQGQWGQPQHF; CDR3 DNA: TGTGCCAGCAGCCCCCAAGGACAATGGGGACAGCCCCAGCATTTT; clone size: .; V gene: TRBV5-8; D gene: .; J gene: TRBJ1-5
CDR3 protein: CASIEGCAGMVNEQFF; CDR3 DNA: TGTGCCAGCATCGAGGGGTGCGCGGGGATGGTCAATGAGCAGTTCTTC; clone size: .; V gene: TRBV6-8; D gene: .; J gene: TRBJ2-1
CDR3 protein: CASSPARNYGYTF; CDR3 DNA: TGTGCCAGCTCACCGGCCCGTAACTATGGCTACACCTTC; clone size: .; V gene: TRBV18; D gene: .; J gene: TRBJ1-2
CDR3 protein: CASSPSPLSSGNTIYF; CDR3 DNA: TGTGCCAGCTCACCATCGCCCCTGAGCTCTGGAAACACCATATATTTT; clone size: .; V gene: TRBV18; D gene: .; J gene: TRBJ1-3
CDR3 protein: CASSIAAGGPYEQYF; CDR3 DNA: TGTGCCAGTAGTATAGCAGCGGGAGGCCCCTACGAGCAGTACTTC; clone size: .; V gene: TRBV19; D gene: TRBD2; J gene: TRBJ2-7
CDR3 protein: CASSGGTSGEETQYF; CDR3 DNA: TGCGCCAGCAGCGGCGGGACTAGCGGGGAGGAGACCCAGTACTTC; clone size: .; V gene: TRBV5-1; D gene: TRBD2; J gene: TRBJ2-5
CDR3 protein: CASSPRTSGATDTQYF; CDR3 DNA: TGTGCCAGCAGCCCACGGACTAGCGGGGCCACAGATACGCAGTATTTT; clone size: .; V gene: TRBV4-2; D gene: TRBD2; J gene: TRBJ2-3
CDR3 protein: CASSPTRNTEAFF; CDR3 DNA: TGTGCCAGCAGCCCGACCCGAAACACTGAAGCTTTCTTT; clone size: .; V gene: TRBV7-3; D gene: .; J gene: TRBJ1-1
CDR3 protein: CASSLAGGYTF; CDR3 DNA: TGTGCCAGCAGCCTAGCCGGGGGCTACACCTTC; clone size: .; V gene: TRBV28; D gene: .; J gene: TRBJ1-2
CDR3 protein: CASSDWTGGVAEQYF; CDR3 DNA: TGCGCCAGCAGTGATTGGACAGGAGGGGTAGCCGAGCAGTACTTC; clone size: .; V gene: TRBV10-2; D gene: .; J gene: TRBJ2-7
CDR3 protein: CAPRVSSGTHSNQPQHF; CDR3 DNA: TGTGCCCCCCGAGTAAGCTCCGGAACTCATAGCAATCAGCCCCAGCATTTT; clone size: .; V gene: TRBV19; D gene: .; J gene: TRBJ1-5
CDR3 protein: CASSSPGAQPETQYF; CDR3 DNA: TGTGCCAGCAGTTCGCCGGGTGCGCAGCCGGAGACCCAGTACTTC; clone size: .; V gene: TRBV28; D gene: .; J gene: TRBJ2-5
CDR3 protein: CATGTGPLQFF; CDR3 DNA: TGTGCGACGGGTACCGGGCCTTTGCAGTTCTTC; clone size: .; V gene: TRBV7-9; D gene: .; J gene: TRBJ2-1
CDR3 protein: CASSLDAGAYNEQFF; CDR3 DNA: TGTGCCAGCAGCTTAGATGCGGGAGCCTACAATGAGCAGTTCTTC; clone size: .; V gene: TRBV11-2; D gene: TRBD2; J gene: TRBJ2-1
CDR3 protein: CSAARGRGSYEQYF; CDR3 DNA: TGCAGCGCTGCCCGCGGGAGAGGCTCCTACGAGCAGTACTTC; clone size: .; V gene: TRBV29-1; D gene: TRBD2; J gene: TRBJ2-7
CDR3 protein: CASIQSPGGTAGNTIYF; CDR3 DNA: TGTGCCAGCATACAGTCACCAGGGGGCACGGCTGGAAACACCATATATTTT; clone size: .; V gene: TRBV28; D gene: TRBD1; J gene: TRBJ1-3
CDR3 protein: CASYRLGGSGGYTF; CDR3 DNA: TGTGCCAGCTACCGCCTCGGGGGATCTGGAGGCTACACCTTC; clone size: .; V gene: TRBV6-5; D gene: .; J gene: TRBJ1-2
CDR3 protein: CASSLTDNYGYTF; CDR3 DNA: TGTGCCAGCAGTTTGACAGATAACTATGGCTACACCTTC; clone size: .; V gene: TRBV28; D gene: .; J gene: TRBJ1-2
CDR3 protein: CASSPSQPSTDTQYF; CDR3 DNA: TGTGCCAGCTCACCATCCCAGCCTAGCACAGATACGCAGTATTTT; clone size: .; V gene: TRBV18; D gene: .; J gene: TRBJ2-3
CDR3 protein: CASSVRKGKSGHTEAFF; CDR3 DNA: TGTGCCAGCAGTGTGCGGAAAGGAAAAAGCGGTCACACTGAAGCTTTCTTT; clone size: .; V gene: TRBV27; D gene: .; J gene: TRBJ1-1
CDR3 protein: CASSLMTGRAYNEQFF; CDR3 DNA: TGTGCCAGCAGCTTAATGACCGGGAGAGCCTACAATGAGCAGTTCTTC; clone size: .; V gene: TRBV7-3; D gene: .; J gene: TRBJ2-1
CDR3 protein: CASTFVQQETQYF; CDR3 DNA: TGTGCCAGCACGTTCGTACAGCAAGAGACCCAGTACTTC; clone size: .; V gene: TRBV5-6; D gene: .; J gene: TRBJ2-5
CDR3 protein: CASSPTSGGSYNEQFF; CDR3 DNA: TGTGCCAGCAGTCCAACTAGCGGTGGCTCCTACAATGAGCAGTTCTTC; clone size: .; V gene: TRBV4-2; D gene: TRBD2; J gene: TRBJ2-1
CDR3 protein: CASSERNRGRAEAFF; CDR3 DNA: TGTGCCAGCAGCGAACGAAACAGGGGGCGAGCCGAAGCTTTCTTT; clone size: .; V gene: TRBV7-2; D gene: TRBD1; J gene: TRBJ1-1
CDR3 protein: CASSLASGRDTQYF; CDR3 DNA: TGTGCCAGCAGCTTAGCTAGCGGGAGAGATACGCAGTATTTT; clone size: .; V gene: TRBV7-9; D gene: TRBD2; J gene: TRBJ2-3
CDR3 protein: CASSPPLETEAFF; CDR3 DNA: TGTGCCAGCAGTCCCCCGTTGGAGACTGAAGCTTTCTTT; clone size: .; V gene: TRBV28; D gene: .; J gene: TRBJ1-1
CDR3 protein: CASSLASGLYNEQFF; CDR3 DNA: TGTGCCAGCAGCTTAGCGAGCGGTCTCTACAATGAGCAGTTCTTC; clone size: .; V gene: TRBV7-2; D gene: .; J gene: TRBJ2-1
CDR3 protein: CASSQPATVRNEQFF; CDR3 DNA: TGCGCCAGCAGCCAACCAGCCACGGTCAGGAATGAGCAGTTCTTC; clone size: .; V gene: TRBV4-1; D gene: .; J gene: TRBJ2-1
CDR3 protein: CASSPKGSNQPQHF; CDR3 DNA: TGTGCCAGCAGTCCCAAGGGTAGCAATCAGCCCCAGCATTTT; clone size: .; V gene: TRBV27; D gene: .; J gene: TRBJ1-5
CDR3 protein: CASSPPRTEQETQYF; CDR3 DNA: TGTGCCAGCAGCCCTCCTCGGACAGAACAAGAGACCCAGTACTTC; clone size: .; V gene: TRBV5-4; D gene: .; J gene: TRBJ2-5
CDR3 protein: CASSLESRADYGYTF; CDR3 DNA: TGCGCCAGCAGCTTGGAATCTCGGGCAGATTATGGCTACACCTTC; clone size: .; V gene: TRBV5-1; D gene: .; J gene: TRBJ1-2
CDR3 protein: CASSYSHRANYGYTF; CDR3 DNA: TGTGCCAGCAGTTACTCGCACAGAGCTAACTATGGCTACACCTTC; clone size: .; V gene: TRBV6-5; D gene: .; J gene: TRBJ1-2
CDR3 protein: CASSLFGRDDGNTEAFF; CDR3 DNA: TGTGCCAGCAGCTTGTTCGGCAGAGACGATGGGAACACTGAAGCTTTCTTT; clone size: .; V gene: TRBV5-6; D gene: .; J gene: TRBJ1-1
CDR3 protein: CASSGGSYNEQFF; CDR3 DNA: TGTGCCAGCAGCGGGGGGTCCTACAATGAGCAGTTCTTC; clone size: once; V gene: TRBV5-8; D gene: .; J gene: TRBJ2-1
CDR3 protein: CSVGQFEQYF; CDR3 DNA: TGCAGCGTGGGCCAGTTCGAGCAGTACTTC; clone size: .; V gene: TRBV29-1; D gene: .; J gene: TRBJ2-7
CDR3 protein: CASSEGGAPYNEQFF; CDR3 DNA: TGTGCCAGCAGTGAGGGGGGAGCACCCTACAATGAGCAGTTCTTC; clone size: .; V gene: TRBV25-1; D gene: .; J gene: TRBJ2-1
CDR3 protein: CASSQGRGSYEQYF; CDR3 DNA: TGTGCCAGCAGCCAAGGACGCGGTTCCTACGAGCAGTACTTC; clone size: .; V gene: TRBV4-2; D gene: .; J gene: TRBJ2-7
CDR3 protein: CASSLRSQETQYF; CDR3 DNA: TGTGCCAGCAGTCTCCGGTCGCAAGAGACCCAGTACTTC; clone size: .; V gene: TRBV7-3; D gene: .; J gene: TRBJ2-5
CDR3 protein: CASSYGEGGTGELFF; CDR3 DNA: TGTGCCAGCAGTTACGGTGAGGGCGGCACCGGGGAGCTGTTTTTT; clone size: .; V gene: TRBV6-6; D gene: .; J gene: TRBJ2-2
CDR3 protein: CASSAMWDFGNTIYF; CDR3 DNA: TGTGCCAGCAGTGCAATGTGGGATTTTGGAAACACCATATATTTT; clone size: .; V gene: TRBV9; D gene: .; J gene: TRBJ1-3
CDR3 protein: CASSLWVSDNSPLHF; CDR3 DNA: TGCGCCAGCAGCTTGTGGGTTTCCGATAATTCACCCCTCCACTTT; clone size: .; V gene: TRBV5-1; D gene: .; J gene: TRBJ1-6
CDR3 protein: CASSYIGSRSGANVLTF; CDR3 DNA: TGTGCCAGCAGTTACATCGGCTCGCGGTCTGGGGCCAACGTCCTGACTTTC; clone size: .; V gene: TRBV28; D gene: .; J gene: TRBJ2-6
CDR3 protein: CASSRTLISTDTQYF; CDR3 DNA: TGTGCCAGCAGCCGGACTCTCATAAGCACAGATACGCAGTATTTT; clone size: .; V gene: TRBV5-4; D gene: .; J gene: TRBJ2-3
CDR3 protein: CASSTPGRYQDGYTF; CDR3 DNA: TGTGCCAGTAGTACCCCGGGACGGTATCAAGATGGCTACACCTTC; clone size: .; V gene: TRBV19; D gene: .; J gene: TRBJ1-2
CDR3 protein: CASSPGQGGEQYF; CDR3 DNA: TGCGCCAGCAGCCCGGGACAGGGGGGCGAGCAGTACTTC; clone size: .; V gene: TRBV5-1; D gene: TRBD1; J gene: TRBJ2-7
CDR3 protein: CASRRTPGQSYEQYF; CDR3 DNA: TGTGCCAGCAGACGTACACCGGGTCAGAGTTACGAGCAGTACTTC; clone size: .; V gene: TRBV27; D gene: .; J gene: TRBJ2-7